Following are 19 T cell receptor beta chains from one sample sequenced in a study of beta chain features in type 1 diabetes. Study results and limitations: Within each of all four CD4+ subsets, Type 1 diabetes patients had TCRB CDR3s that were moderately but significantly shorter.

The antigens for these receptors are not known. The entirety of the isolated RNA underwent reverse transcription, so expressed TCRB transcripts were sequenced. Clones were read by immunoSEQ multiplex PCR, and TCRdb kept only the in-frame ones, dropping some. This table holds 300,000 to 350,000 clones, roughly 8.8% found once. What was sequenced was central memory CD4+ T cells from blood. The receptors were gathered from a young man with type 1 diabetes.

The chain combines TRBV27 with TRBJ2-5, with 7 bases aligning to TRBD1. Judging by the DNA end, TRBJ2-7 fits better; the J call may be wrong. The CDR3 is 15 residues long. Germline assignment: CDR1 MNHEY and CDR2 SMNVEV (reference sequence). CDR3 DNA sequence: TGTGCCAGCAGTCTCAACAGGGGACCCTCCTACGAGCAGTACTTC. Amino acid sequence: CASSLNRGPSYEQYF.

In regard to this clone: A clone one base away is much larger, so this may be a read error. This specimen includes other DNA sequences encoding the same CDR3. The chain employs TRBV7-2 and TRBJ2-3; D is undetermined. This CDR3 spans 13 amino acids. V lost 0 bases and J lost 0, with 1 base in between. Looked up from germline, CDR1 is SGHTA and CDR2 is FQGNSA. CDR3 coding DNA: TGTGCCAGCAGCTTAGCCAGCACAGATACGCAGTATTTT. Amino acids: CASSLASTDTQYF.

This clone was seen a few times. The chain has TRBV15 and TRBJ2-7; D ambiguous. The germline gives CDR1 LNHNV, CDR2 YYDKDF (reference sequence). V shed 3 bases and J shed 1 base, with 13 bases lying between them. CDR3 size: 15 residues. The CDR3: CATSSGNSESYEQYF. CDR3 sequence (DNA): TGTGCCACCAGCAGCGGTAACAGTGAATCCTACGAGCAGTACTTC.

V gene TRBV6-5 combines with J gene TRBJ1-1; D gene uncertain. Germline V gene data show CDR1 as MNHEY and CDR2 as SVGAGI. V was pared by 0 bases and J by 5 bases, with 13 bases between. The CDR3 contains 15 residues. The CDR3 is CASSYSNPGRTEAFF. DNA for the CDR3: TGTGCCAGCAGTTACTCGAATCCAGGAAGGACTGAAGCTTTCTTT.

The gene calls are TRBV7-2 and TRBJ2-5, with TRBD1 identical over 8 bases. V lost 1 base and J lost 2; bases outside the gene matches: 6. The CDR3 is 16 amino acids. Germline V gene lookup returns CDR1 SGHTA and CDR2 FQGNSA. The CDR3 protein is CASSLDRGTGQETQYF. CDR3 in DNA: TGTGCCAGCAGCTTAGATCGAGGGACAGGACAAGAGACCCAGTACTTC.

The sample holds a few counts of this clone. The gene calls are TRBV10-1 and TRBJ2-1; perhaps TRBD1 as D (6 bases). The V end lost 3 bases, the J end lost 2 bases, and 14 bases lay between the germline ends. The CDR3 totals 16 residues. The germline CDR1 and CDR2 sequences are WNHNN and SYGVQD (reference sequence). Here the CDR3 reads CASSEGAGAPYNEQFF. The CDR3 bases are TGCGCCAGCAGTGAAGGGGCAGGGGCCCCCTACAATGAGCAGTTCTTC.

This clone has just a few counts. V is TRBV7-2 and J is TRBJ1-1, with 7 bases identical to TRBD1. This CDR3 is 15 amino acids long. V was pared by 1 base and J by 5 bases, with 7 bases of the junction left unmatched. CDR1 SGHTA and CDR2 FQGNSA come from the germline V gene. The CDR3 sequence is CASSLVRGRDTEAFF. CDR3 in DNA: TGTGCCAGCAGCTTAGTTAGGGGGCGCGATACTGAAGCTTTCTTT.

The V and J genes are TRBV7-2 and TRBJ2-3, with 8 nucleotides matching TRBD2. The CDR3 length is 15 residues. V gave up 5 bases and J gave up 1 base; unmatched junction bases: 5. Germline loops: CDR1 SGHTA, CDR2 FQGNSA. In nucleotides, the CDR3 is TGTGCCAGCAGCCTTGGTAGCGGGGGCACAGATACGCAGTATTTT. This codes for CASSLGSGGTDTQYF.

V is TRBV19 and J is TRBJ2-4, with 9 bases matching TRBD1. With V trimmed by 5 bases and J by 9 bases, 5 bases remained unmatched. Germline lookup yields CDR1 LNHDA and CDR2 SQIVND (reference sequence). The CDR3 is made up of 13 amino acids. CDR3 sequence (DNA): TGTGCCAGTAGTCTTGGACAGGGGACCATTCAGTACTTC. Amino acid sequence: CASSLGQGTIQYF.

This clone was picked up many times. The chain uses TRBV29-1 and TRBJ2-5, with D hard to call. The ends were cut back, 3 bases at V and 1 base at J, with 12 bases in the middle. Looked up from germline, CDR1 is SQVTM and CDR2 is ANQGSEA. The CDR3 is made up of 14 amino acids. CDR3 DNA: TGCAGCGTTGACCAGGTTCCTCTCCAAGAGACCCAGTACTTC. As protein: CSVDQVPLQETQYF.

This chain connects TRBV21-1 to TRBJ2-2; the table's D call of TRBD2 was not tested on the DNA. TRBV21-1 is noted as a pseudogene. The CDR3 length is 19 residues. The CDR3 here is CASSKDLLAGQRNTGELFF. The CDR3 DNA reads TGTGCCAGCAGCAAAGATTTACTAGCGGGACAGAGGAACACCGGGGAGCTGTTTTTT.

The chain couples TRBV11-2 to TRBJ1-2; a weak D match, TRBD1 (5 bases). This CDR3 is built from 13 residues. Trimming cost V 4 bases and J 4 bases, with 10 bases left between them. Germline lookup yields CDR1 SGHAT and CDR2 FQNNGV. This chain's CDR3 is CASSSGRAYGYTF. CDR3 coding DNA: TGTGCCAGCAGCTCGGGACGGGCCTATGGCTACACCTTC.

This clone has only a few counts. The chain uses TRBV1 and TRBJ2-5; the table's D call, TRBD2, was not checked against the DNA. TRBV1 has pseudogene status. CDR3 length equals 14 residues. CDR3 sequence reads: CTSSRWERQETQYF. The CDR3 DNA reads as TGCACCAGCAGCCGCTGGGAGCGGCAAGAGACCCAGTACTTC.

This clone appeared a few times. J is TRBJ1-4 and V is TRBV9, with a weak D call TRBD1 (5 bases). Germline CDR1 and CDR2: SGDLS and YYNGEE. Trimming cost V 3 bases and J 8 bases, with 11 bases left between them. The CDR3 contains 13 residues. CDR3 sequence (DNA): TGTGCCAGCAGCGGTGGGGCAGGGGAAAAACTGTTTTTT. Protein sequence: CASSGGAGEKLFF.

This clone was detected a few times. One end of the junction does not line up with germline, which may come from a read error. The chain recombines TRBV7-9 with TRBJ2-7; D might be TRBD2 (5 bases). CDR3 length: 15 amino acids. Germline loops: CDR1 SEHNR, CDR2 FQNEAQ (reference sequence). The CDR3 DNA sequence: TGCGCCAGCAGCCAAGATCTTCGGGGTGGGTACGAGCAGTACTTC. This codes for CASSQDLRGGYEQYF.

This chain connects TRBV13 to TRBJ2-7; 7 nucleotides line up with TRBD1. Germline CDR1 is PRHDT and CDR2 is FYEKMQ (reference sequence). The CDR3 has 16 amino acids. V lost 1 base and J lost 3; bases outside the gene matches: 9. CDR3 DNA: TGTGCCAGCAGCTTAGTTCCAGGGACAGAAAACTACGAGCAGTACTTC. Translating gives CASSLVPGTENYEQYF.

Only a few counts were recorded for this clone. The chain links TRBV6-5 to TRBJ1-2; TRBD1 matches at 7 bases. The CDR3 is 13 amino acids. The trim removed 2 bases at V and 9 bases at J, leaving 6 bases unmatched. The germline CDR1 and CDR2 sequences are MNHEY and SVGAGI. The CDR3 protein is CASSYAGGESYTF. Here the CDR3 DNA reads TGTGCCAGCAGTTACGCAGGGGGGGAAAGCTACACCTTC.

The table lists this clone with a few counts. This chain uses TRBV2 with TRBJ2-3; a possible D gene is TRBD1 (5 bases). The V end lost 6 bases, the J end lost 7 bases, and 17 bases lay between the germline ends. The V gene's germline CDR1 is SNHLY and CDR2 FYNNEI. CDR3 length equals 14 residues. DNA for the CDR3: TGTGCCAGCAGGCCCAACAGTAGGGGTAATACGCAGTATTTT. Protein: CASRPNSRGNTQYF.

The V and J genes are TRBV7-2 and TRBJ2-5, with TRBD2 matching over 11 bases. The CDR3 spans 16 residues. In germline, CDR1 is SGHTA, CDR2 FQGNSA. After removal of 3 bases from V and 5 bases from J, the junction contained 8 bases not matched to a gene. The CDR3 bases are TGTGCCAGCAGCTTCCTTAGCGGGGGGGCCTGGGAGACCCAGTACTTC. The encoded protein is CASSFLSGGAWETQYF.